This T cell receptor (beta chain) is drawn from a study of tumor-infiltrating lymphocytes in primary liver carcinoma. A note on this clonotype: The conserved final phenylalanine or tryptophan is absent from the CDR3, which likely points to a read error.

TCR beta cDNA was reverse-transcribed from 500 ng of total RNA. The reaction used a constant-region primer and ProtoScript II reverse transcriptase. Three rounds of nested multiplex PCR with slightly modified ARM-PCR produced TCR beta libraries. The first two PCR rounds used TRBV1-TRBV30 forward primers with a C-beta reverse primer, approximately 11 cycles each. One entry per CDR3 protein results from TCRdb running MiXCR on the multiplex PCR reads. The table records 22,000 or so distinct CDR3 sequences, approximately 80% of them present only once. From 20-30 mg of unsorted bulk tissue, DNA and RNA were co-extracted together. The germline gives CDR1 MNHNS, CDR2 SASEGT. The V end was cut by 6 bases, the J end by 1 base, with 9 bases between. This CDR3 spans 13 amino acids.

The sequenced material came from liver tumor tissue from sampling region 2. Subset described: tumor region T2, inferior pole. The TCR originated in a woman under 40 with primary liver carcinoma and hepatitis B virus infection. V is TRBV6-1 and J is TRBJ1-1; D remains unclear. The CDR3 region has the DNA TGTGCCAGCAGGATACTTGCGAACACTGAAGCTTTCATT. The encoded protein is CASRILANTEAFI.